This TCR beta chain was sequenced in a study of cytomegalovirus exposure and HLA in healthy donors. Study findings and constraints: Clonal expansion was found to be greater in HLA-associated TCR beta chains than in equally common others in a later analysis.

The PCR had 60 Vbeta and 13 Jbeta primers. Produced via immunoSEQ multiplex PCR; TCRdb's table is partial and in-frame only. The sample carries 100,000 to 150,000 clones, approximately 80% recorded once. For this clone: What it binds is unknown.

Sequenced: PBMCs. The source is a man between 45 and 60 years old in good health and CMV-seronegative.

The CDR3 DNA reads as TGTGCCAGCACCACTTCGGTGAAGGGAGGTGAAAAACTGTTTTTT. Translating gives CASTTSVKGGEKLFF. The chain recombines TRBV7-3 with TRBJ1-4; D unresolved. Trimming left V 7 bases short and J 7 bases short, with 19 bases between. Germline values: CDR1 SGHTA, CDR2 FQGTGA. The CDR3 length is 15 residues.